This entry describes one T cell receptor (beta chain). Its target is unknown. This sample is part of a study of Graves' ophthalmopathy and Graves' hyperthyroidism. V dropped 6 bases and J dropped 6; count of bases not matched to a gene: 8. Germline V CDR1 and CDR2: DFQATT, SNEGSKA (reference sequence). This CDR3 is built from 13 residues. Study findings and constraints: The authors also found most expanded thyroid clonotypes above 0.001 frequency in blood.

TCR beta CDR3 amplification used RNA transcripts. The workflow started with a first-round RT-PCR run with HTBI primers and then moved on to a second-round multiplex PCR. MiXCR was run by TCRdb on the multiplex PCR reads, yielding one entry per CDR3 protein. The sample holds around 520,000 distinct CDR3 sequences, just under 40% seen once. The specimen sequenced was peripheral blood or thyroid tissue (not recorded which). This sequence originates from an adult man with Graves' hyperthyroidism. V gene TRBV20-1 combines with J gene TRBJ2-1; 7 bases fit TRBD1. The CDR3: CSAPFGTVNEQFF. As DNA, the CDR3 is TGCAGTGCGCCATTTGGGACAGTCAATGAGCAGTTCTTC.